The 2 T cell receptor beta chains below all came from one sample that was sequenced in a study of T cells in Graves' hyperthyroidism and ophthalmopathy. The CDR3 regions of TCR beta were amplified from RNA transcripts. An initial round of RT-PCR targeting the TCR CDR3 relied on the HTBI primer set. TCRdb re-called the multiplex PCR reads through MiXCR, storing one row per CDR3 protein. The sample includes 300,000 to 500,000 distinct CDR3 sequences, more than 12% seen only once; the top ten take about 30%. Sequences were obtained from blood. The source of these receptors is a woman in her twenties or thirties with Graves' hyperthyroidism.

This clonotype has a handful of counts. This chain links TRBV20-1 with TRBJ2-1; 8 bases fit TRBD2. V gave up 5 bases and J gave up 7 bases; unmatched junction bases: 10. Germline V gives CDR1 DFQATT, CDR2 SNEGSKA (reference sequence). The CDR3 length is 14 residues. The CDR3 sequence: CSARLASPHNEQFF. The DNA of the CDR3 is TGCAGTGCTCGACTAGCGTCTCCTCATAATGAGCAGTTCTTC.

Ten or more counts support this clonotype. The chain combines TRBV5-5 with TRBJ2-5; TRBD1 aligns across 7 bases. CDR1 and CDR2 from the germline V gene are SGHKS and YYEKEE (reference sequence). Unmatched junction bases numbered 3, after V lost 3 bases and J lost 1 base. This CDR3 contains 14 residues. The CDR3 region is CASSYDRVQETQYF. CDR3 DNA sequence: TGTGCCAGCAGCTACGACAGGGTCCAAGAGACCCAGTACTTC.